These 25 T cell receptor beta chains were sequenced from one sample in a study of regulatory T cells in long-lasting Graves disease. Stated time point: persistent/refractory GD, antithyroid drugs over 5 years with positive TRAb. RNA extracted from PBMCs served as the sequencing template. For TCR beta, libraries came from iRepertoire HTBI primers and Arm-PCR of CDR3 regions. From the multiplex PCR reads, TCRdb called clonotypes with MiXCR, one entry per CDR3 protein. The sample yields roughly 490,000 distinct CDR3 sequences, 20% to 25% seen once. Source: peripheral blood mononuclear cells (PBMCs), taken when the disease was refractory, from a patient treated with antithyroid drugs. The source is a female donor with Graves disease.

This clonotype was seen a few times. CDR3 amino acids: CASRRTGTGGSPLHF. As DNA, the CDR3 is TGCGCCAGCAGACGGACCGGGACAGGGGGTTCACCCCTCCACTTT. The rearrangement links TRBV4-1 to TRBJ1-6; TRBD1 matches 11 bases. Germline CDR1 is MGHRA and CDR2 is YSYEKL. Trimming removed 6 bases from V and 9 bases from J; junction bases left unmatched: 7. CDR3 length equals 15 residues.

Points on this clonotype: A much more abundant neighbour one base away suggests this may be a read error. The chain has TRBV28 and TRBJ1-2, with TRBD1 matching over 8 bases. This CDR3 spans 13 amino acids. With V trimmed by 8 bases and J by 8 bases, 10 bases remained unmatched. CDR1 is MDHEN and CDR2 is SYDVKM in the germline V gene. CDR3: CASGSPGGRGYTF. The DNA for the CDR3 is TGTGCCAGCGGGTCTCCAGGGGGCAGGGGCTACACCTTC.

As regards this clonotype: This clone may be a read error of a much larger clone one base away. The chain employs TRBV11-2 and TRBJ1-4; no firm D call. CDR3 length equals 14 residues. Germline V gene data show CDR1 as SGHAT and CDR2 as FQNNGV. The CDR3 DNA is TGTGCCAGCAGCGCGGGTCGAATAAATGAAGAACTGTTTTTT. As protein: CASSAGRINEELFF.

In this sample, this clonotype turned up a few times. The chain couples TRBV7-3 to TRBJ1-5, with D perhaps matching TRBD1 (5 bases). CDR1 and CDR2 (germline): SGHTA, FQGTGA. V lost 1 base, J lost 5 bases, and 12 bases lay in between. The CDR3 contains 15 residues. The CDR3 nucleotides are TGTGCCAGCAGCTTAAGGGCTAGGGGATATCAGCCCCAGCATTTT. Encoded protein: CASSLRARGYQPQHF.

The chain is built from TRBV4-3 and TRBJ2-5; no definite D call. This CDR3 spans 15 amino acids. Germline CDR1 is LGHNA and CDR2 is YSLEER. V shed 0 bases and J shed 1 base, with 9 bases lying between them. The chain's CDR3 is CASSQDGRVQETQYF. The CDR3 coding sequence is TGCGCCAGCAGCCAAGATGGTCGGGTCCAAGAGACCCAGTACTTC.

The CDR3 protein is CAISGGQGTYEQYF. CDR3 DNA sequence: TGTGCCATCAGTGGGGGACAGGGGACCTACGAGCAGTACTTC. The rearrangement joins TRBV10-3 to TRBJ2-7; 10 nucleotides agree with TRBD1. The CDR3 loop spans 14 amino acids. CDR1 is ENHRY, CDR2 SYGVKD, per germline. The V segment lost 4 bases and the J segment 2 bases; nucleotides outside the gene matches: 2.

This sequence joins TRBV11-2 and TRBJ2-7, with D tentatively TRBD1 (5 bases). V lost 3 bases and J lost 2, with 11 bases in between. The CDR3 consists of 14 residues. The germline V gene encodes CDR1 SGHAT and CDR2 FQNNGV. The CDR3 sequence is CASSFADRTYEQYF. The CDR3 nucleotides read TGTGCCAGCAGCTTCGCCGACAGAACCTACGAGCAGTACTTC.

This clonotype appeared many times. The chain carries TRBV12-3 or TRBV12-4 and TRBJ2-1; possibly TRBD2 for D (5 bases). This CDR3 region has 12 residues. Trimming shortened V by 6 bases and J by 13 bases, and 16 bases separated the two germline ends. The CDR3 is CASSLGAGSQFF. The CDR3 nucleotides are TGTGCCAGCAGCCTGGGTGCGGGCTCACAGTTCTTC.

This rearrangement joins TRBV6-1 to TRBJ1-3; D not certain. Deletions cut 6 bases from V and 3 bases from J, with 12 bases between. Germline V lookup: CDR1 MNHNS, CDR2 SASEGT. The CDR3 covers 14 residues. Here the CDR3 DNA reads TGTGCCAGCAGCAGTCCTAAACGTGGAAACACCATATATTTT. Its protein is CASSSPKRGNTIYF.

V is TRBV7-6 and J is TRBJ2-7; weak D call: TRBD2 (5 bases). This CDR3 spans 14 amino acids. CDR1 is SGHVS and CDR2 is FNYEAQ in the germline V gene. V lost 4 bases, J lost 4 bases, and 14 bases lay in between. CDR3: CASSSSGKGYEQYF. The CDR3 DNA reads as TGTGCCAGCAGCTCCTCCGGGAAAGGATACGAGCAGTACTTC. Complete variable domain (other parts from reference TRBV7-6 and TRBJ2-7): GAGVSQSPRYKVTKRGQDVALRCDPISGHVSLYWYRQALGQGPEFLTYFNYEAQQDKSGLPNDRFSAERPEGSISTLTIQRTEQRDSAMYRCASSSSGKGYEQYFGPGTRLTVT.

This clonotype was counted ten times or more. This chain uses TRBV7-9 with TRBJ1-2; D not resolved. The V gene's germline CDR1 is SEHNR and CDR2 FQNEAQ (reference sequence). Trimming removed 2 bases from V and 6 bases from J, with 16 bases in between. The CDR3 consists of 15 residues. CDR3 region: CASSLNGKGRDGYTF. In nucleotides, the CDR3 is TGTGCCAGCAGCTTAAATGGGAAAGGCAGAGATGGCTACACCTTC.

This clonotype has at least ten counts. The rearrangement uses TRBV3-1 and TRBJ1-1; D not certain. The germline CDR1 and CDR2 sequences are LGHDT and YNNKEL (reference sequence). CDR3 size: 12 residues. The ends were cut back, 2 bases at V and 2 bases at J, with 3 bases in the middle. As DNA, the CDR3 is TGTGCCAGCAGCCAATCTAACACTGAAGCTTTCTTT. Its translation: CASSQSNTEAFF.

There are a few counts of this clonotype. V gene TRBV30 combines with J gene TRBJ1-2, with a possible D match to TRBD1 (6 bases). This CDR3 region has 14 residues. Germline CDR1 reads GTSNPN; CDR2 reads SVGIG (reference sequence). The V end lost 3 bases, the J end lost 8 bases, and 19 bases lay between the germline ends. CDR3 residues: CAWRLTGGREGYTF. CDR3 DNA sequence: TGTGCCTGGAGGCTAACTGGGGGGCGAGAGGGCTACACCTTC.

At least ten counts were recorded for this clonotype. The chain combines TRBV7-2 with TRBJ1-6; D ambiguous. The V gene's germline CDR1 is SGHTA and CDR2 FQGNSA. CDR3 length: 17 amino acids. Trimming stripped 5 bases from V and 2 bases from J, with 16 bases between. CDR3 DNA sequence: TGTGCCAGCAGCACAATCGGTTCTAGGACCTATAATTCACCCCTCCACTTT. Translated: CASSTIGSRTYNSPLHF.

Details on this clonotype: A read error may produce the germline difference seen at one junction end. The genes are TRBV7-3 and TRBJ1-4, with D unclear. This CDR3 has 15 residues. The germline CDR1 and CDR2 sequences are SGHTA and FQGTGA. CDR3 coding DNA: TGTGCCTGCAGCGCTTCGGATGCAACTAATAAAAAACTGTTTTTT. It encodes CACSASDATNKKLFF.

This clonotype was detected ten times or more. The V and J genes are TRBV28 and TRBJ1-2; D is undetermined. Germline V CDR1 and CDR2: MDHEN, SYDVKM. Trimming removed 11 bases at V and 7 bases at J, with 14 bases between. CDR3 length equals 11 residues. This CDR3 is CAAQRHGGYTF. CDR3 nucleotides: TGTGCCGCCCAGCGGCACGGTGGCTACACCTTC.

This clonotype was observed a handful of times. This chain links TRBV7-9 with TRBJ1-5; 10 nucleotides agree with TRBD1. After removal of 5 bases from V and 8 bases from J, the junction contained 12 bases not matched to a gene. This CDR3 has 16 residues. CDR1 and CDR2 (germline): SEHNR, FQNEAQ (reference sequence). The CDR3: CASSRYGQGGMEPQHF. CDR3 DNA: TGTGCCAGCAGCCGTTACGGACAGGGGGGTATGGAGCCCCAGCATTTT.

The J gene is TRBJ2-4, the V gene TRBV19; TRBD1 agrees at 10 bases. This CDR3 is 16 amino acids long. Per germline, CDR1 LNHDA and CDR2 SQIVND (reference sequence). Unmatched junction bases numbered 6, after V lost 6 bases and J lost 1 base. The CDR3 nucleotides are TGTGCCAGTAGGGTGCCGGGACAGGGGGCCAAAAACATTCAGTACTTC. Translation: CASRVPGQGAKNIQYF.

The rearrangement links TRBV30 to TRBJ2-7; D gene ambiguous. V lost 3 bases and J lost 4, with 4 bases in between. The CDR3 sequence is 10 residues long. Per the germline V gene, CDR1 is GTSNPN and CDR2 is SVGIG (reference sequence). CDR3 sequence: CAWSDYEQYF. For the CDR3, the DNA is TGTGCCTGGAGCGATTACGAGCAGTACTTC.

This clonotype was observed a handful of times. The rearrangement uses TRBV18 and TRBJ1-1; D ambiguous. Trimming cost V 1 base and J 2 bases, with 11 bases left between them. Germline V gives CDR1 KGHSH, CDR2 LQKENI. The CDR3 is 15 amino acids. The CDR3 region has the DNA TGTGCCAGCTCACCACTGGCAGCCCTTAACACTGAAGCTTTCTTT. Translated: CASSPLAALNTEAFF. Filled out from reference TRBV18 and TRBJ1-1, the complete variable domain reads NAGVMQNPRHLVRRRGQEARLRCSPMKGHSHVYWYRQLPEEGLKFMVYLQKENIIDESGMPKERFSAEFPKEGPSILRIQQVVRGDSAAYFCASSPLAALNTEAFFGQGTRLTVV.

This clonotype came up a few times. This CDR3 reads CASSQGAASYGYTF. The CDR3 nucleotides read TGTGCCAGCAGCCAGGGGGCCGCGTCCTATGGCTACACCTTC. The chain uses TRBV11-2 and TRBJ1-2, with 8 bases matching TRBD1. The CDR3 spans 14 residues. CDR1 and CDR2 from the germline V gene are SGHAT and FQNNGV. V was clipped by 5 bases and J by 4 bases; unmatched bases: 6.

This clonotype was observed a handful of times. V is TRBV9 and J is TRBJ2-2, with a possible D match to TRBD2 (7 bases). Germline V gives CDR1 SGDLS, CDR2 YYNGEE. The CDR3 has 16 residues. V was cut by 0 bases and J by 5 bases, with 14 bases left in between. The CDR3 loop is CASSVERGGVTGELFF. The CDR3 bases are TGTGCCAGCAGCGTAGAGAGGGGGGGCGTTACCGGGGAGCTGTTTTTT.

This clonotype came up many times. The V gene is TRBV27, the J gene TRBJ2-7, with 10 bases that match TRBD1. CDR3 size: 14 residues. V lost 4 bases to trimming and J lost 3 bases; unmatched junction nucleotides: 3. Germline V CDR1 and CDR2: MNHEY, SMNVEV (reference sequence). The CDR3 DNA follows: TGTGCCAGCAGTTCGGGACAGGGGCTCTACGAGCAGTACTTC. It specifies CASSSGQGLYEQYF.

This clonotype was seen only a few times. The chain has TRBV7-2 and TRBJ2-2; no firm D call. The CDR3 covers 15 residues. V lost 1 base to trimming and J lost 3 bases, with 9 bases between them. From germline, CDR1 is SGHTA and CDR2 FQGNSA. The CDR3 here is CASSLDIGYTGELFF. The CDR3 bases are TGTGCCAGCAGCTTAGATATAGGTTACACCGGGGAGCTGTTTTTT.

This clonotype was detected many times. The chain couples TRBV7-9 to TRBJ2-7, with D tentatively TRBD2 (6 bases). The CDR3 spans 15 residues. Per the germline V gene, CDR1 is SEHNR and CDR2 is FQNEAQ (reference sequence). Between the trimmed V and J ends, which lost 6 bases and 3 bases, there was a span of 18 bases. The CDR3 sequence is CASRPTGGTDYEQYF. The CDR3 DNA follows: TGTGCCAGCAGACCCACCGGAGGGACGGACTACGAGCAGTACTTC.